This entry features one TCR beta chain sequence. Its antigen is not known. The CDR3 totals 15 residues. CDR1 is LGHNA, CDR2 YSLEER, per germline. Trimming stripped 1 base from V and 1 base from J, with 10 bases between. The data derive from a study of long-term antiretroviral therapy in people with HIV. Findings and caveats of the study: Diversity measured after ART increased yet remained under transplant donor controls. Clones showing expansion before ART dominated the repertoire at all time points. The study found narrower CDR3 length ranges in HIV repertoires than in controls.

Running of the v3.0 immunoSEQ assay took place at survey level. Per-sample sequencing targets were roughly 40,000-55,000 T-cell genomes. The data were produced by immunoSEQ multiplex PCR, yet TCRdb's version contains in-frame clones alone and is incomplete. The top ten clones hold roughly a fifth of a sample with under 15,000 clones, approximately 80% of them seen once. V and J are TRBV4-3 and TRBJ1-1; D is possibly TRBD1 (6 bases). The material was unsorted PBMCs, obtained 0.5 years before starting antiretroviral therapy. The receptor's source is a woman aged 40 to 49 with HIV. DNA of the CDR3: TGCGCCAGCAGCCAAGCGAGAGGGGGGAACACTGAAGCTTTCTTT. It specifies CASSQARGGNTEAFF.